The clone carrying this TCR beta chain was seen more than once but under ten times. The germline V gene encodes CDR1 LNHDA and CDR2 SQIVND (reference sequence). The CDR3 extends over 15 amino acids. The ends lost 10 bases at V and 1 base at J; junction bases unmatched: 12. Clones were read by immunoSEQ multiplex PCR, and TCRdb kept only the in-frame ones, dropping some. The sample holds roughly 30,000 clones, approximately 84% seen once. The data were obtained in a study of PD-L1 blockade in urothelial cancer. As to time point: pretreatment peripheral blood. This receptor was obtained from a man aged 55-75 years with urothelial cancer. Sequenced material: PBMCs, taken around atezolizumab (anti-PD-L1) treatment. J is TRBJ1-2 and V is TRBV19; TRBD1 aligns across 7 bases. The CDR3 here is CATDSGGLFNYGYTF. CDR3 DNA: TGTGCCACCGACTCAGGGGGACTCTTTAACTATGGCTACACCTTC.